These T cell receptor beta chains were read from a single sample in a study of graft-versus-host responses after intestinal transplantation. Measured with immunoSEQ multiplex PCR; TCRdb has only the in-frame clones, and not every one. This table has around 87,000 clones, about nine tenths appearing once. These receptors' antigens are unknown. Sequencing was performed on unstimulated CD8+ T cells sorted from spleen or lymph node cells, taken before transplant. The source is a human donor who was the organ donor for an intestinal transplant. CDR3s include the opening cysteine and the closing phenylalanine or tryptophan. D genes are given only for firm matches. Only some rows state a clone size, as once, few, many or a class for expanded clones.

j_gene,d_gene,v_gene,abundance,len,CDR3aa,CDR3nt
TRBJ2-1,TRBD1,TRBV19,NA,13,CASSWDSHNEQFF,TGTGCCAGTAGTTGGGACAGTCACAATGAGCAGTTCTTC
TRBJ2-3,NA,TRBV7-6,NA,14,CASSGEPDTDTQYF,TGTGCCAGCAGCGGTGAGCCTGACACAGATACGCAGTATTTT
TRBJ2-1,TRBD2,TRBV7-8,NA,16,CASSQLLSGGADEQFF,TGTGCCAGCAGCCAATTGCTTAGCGGGGGGGCGGATGAGCAGTTCTTC
TRBJ1-1,TRBD1,TRBV5-4,NA,15,CASSAGQGVIAEAFF,TGTGCCAGCAGCGCGGGACAGGGGGTTATCGCTGAAGCTTTCTTT
TRBJ2-1,TRBD2,TRBV6-1,once,14,CASSEGTSGTEQFF,TGTGCCAGCAGTGAGGGGACTAGCGGGACTGAGCAGTTCTTC
TRBJ2-4,NA,TRBV2,NA,11,CATLAKNIQYF,TGTGCCACCCTAGCCAAAAACATTCAGTACTTC
TRBJ2-5,TRBD1,TRBV19,NA,14,CASIGQGAKETQYF,TGTGCCAGTATTGGACAGGGGGCGAAAGAGACCCAGTACTTC
TRBJ2-5,NA,TRBV2,NA,10,CASTSGTQYF,TGTGCCAGCACTAGTGGCACCCAGTACTTC
TRBJ2-7,NA,TRBV11-2,NA,14,CASSLDHSSYEQYF,TGTGCCAGCAGCTTAGATCACAGCTCCTACGAGCAGTACTTC
TRBJ2-2,TRBD1,TRBV2,NA,15,CASSEGQGVTGELFF,TGTGCCAGCAGTGAAGGACAGGGGGTCACCGGGGAGCTGTTTTTT
TRBJ1-3,NA,TRBV19,NA,15,CASSIADSSGNTIYF,TGTGCCAGTAGTATAGCAGACAGCTCTGGAAACACCATATATTTT
TRBJ2-2,NA,TRBV4-3,NA,13,CASSQGQGGELFF,TGCGCCAGCAGCCAAGGCCAGGGCGGGGAGCTGTTTTTT
TRBJ1-1,TRBD1,TRBV27,NA,13,CASSPWDRGEAFF,TGTGCCAGCAGTCCCTGGGACAGGGGAGAAGCTTTCTTT
TRBJ2-2,NA,TRBV16,NA,16,CASSQSITGLTGELFF,TGTGCCAGCAGCCAATCCATCACAGGGTTAACCGGGGAGCTGTTTTTT
TRBJ2-5,NA,TRBV4-2,NA,15,CASSPEAGNVETQYF,TGTGCCAGCAGCCCCGAGGCAGGGAACGTCGAGACCCAGTACTTC
TRBJ1-1,TRBD1,TRBV27,NA,15,CASSLSQQGAEVAFF,TGTGCCAGCAGTTTATCCCAACAGGGGGCGGAGGTAGCTTTCTTT
TRBJ2-7,TRBD1,TRBV5-4,NA,16,CASSLRGGDRVYEQYF,TGTGCCAGCAGCTTGAGAGGTGGGGACAGAGTCTACGAGCAGTACTTC
TRBJ2-7,TRBD1,TRBV5-1,once,13,CASSLTGAYEQYF,TGCGCCAGCAGTTTGACAGGGGCCTACGAGCAGTACTTC
TRBJ2-3,TRBD2,TRBV7-8,NA,15,CASSYGLAGTDTQYF,TGTGCCAGCAGCTACGGACTAGCGGGCACAGATACGCAGTATTTT
TRBJ1-2,NA,TRBV7-9,NA,15,CASSWGSRGDYGYTF,TGTGCCAGCAGCTGGGGATCGCGGGGCGACTATGGCTACACCTTC
TRBJ1-1,NA,TRBV27,NA,13,CASSSLGGTEAFF,TGTGCCAGCAGTTCTCTCGGCGGAACTGAAGCTTTCTTT
TRBJ2-7,NA,TRBV30,NA,12,CAWSVRGYEQYF,TGTGCCTGGAGTGTACGGGGGTACGAGCAGTACTTC
TRBJ1-1,TRBD1,TRBV27,NA,12,CASSFGTAEAFF,TGTGCCAGCAGTTTCGGGACAGCCGAAGCTTTCTTT
TRBJ1-2,TRBD1,TRBV4-2,NA,15,CASSPEGQGSFGYTF,TGTGCCAGCAGCCCCGAGGGACAGGGGTCTTTTGGCTACACCTTC
TRBJ1-5,TRBD1,TRBV27,once,14,CASSLQGPGQPQHF,TGTGCCAGCAGTCTACAGGGGCCGGGTCAGCCCCAGCATTTT
TRBJ1-2,NA,TRBV2,NA,14,CASSVTAFYYGYTF,TGTGCCAGCAGTGTTACAGCTTTTTACTATGGCTACACCTTC
TRBJ2-7,TRBD1,TRBV27,NA,15,CASSSQGNVVDEQYF,TGTGCCAGCAGTTCACAGGGGAACGTGGTCGACGAGCAGTACTTC
TRBJ2-7,NA,TRBV6-1,NA,15,CASSAARAGLSEQYF,TGTGCCAGCAGTGCGGCCAGGGCGGGGTTGAGCGAGCAGTACTTC
TRBJ2-7,TRBD1,TRBV5-1,NA,14,CASSLRQGAYEQYF,TGCGCCAGCAGCTTGAGACAGGGGGCGTACGAGCAGTACTTC
TRBJ1-1,TRBD1,TRBV19,NA,14,CASSIGGQGTEAFF,TGTGCCAGTAGTATAGGCGGACAGGGAACTGAAGCTTTCTTT
TRBJ1-1,NA,TRBV19,NA,14,CASRGAGVGTEAFF,TGTGCCAGTAGGGGGGCCGGGGTTGGGACTGAAGCTTTCTTT
TRBJ2-2,NA,TRBV19,NA,14,CAARAGLTTGELFF,TGTGCCGCGAGGGCGGGGTTAACCACCGGGGAGCTGTTTTTT
TRBJ1-2,TRBD1,TRBV19,NA,14,CATTPGGVFYGYTF,TGTGCCACCACCCCAGGGGGCGTCTTCTATGGCTACACCTTC
TRBJ1-2,NA,TRBV14,NA,15,CASSQDPAPGYGYTF,TGTGCCAGCAGCCAAGATCCTGCACCAGGCTATGGCTACACCTTC
TRBJ1-2,NA,TRBV7-9,NA,14,CASSQEGVSYGYTF,TGTGCCAGCAGCCAAGAAGGGGTTTCCTATGGCTACACCTTC
TRBJ1-3,NA,TRBV5-1,NA,11,CASTQGNTIYF,TGCGCCAGCACTCAGGGAAACACCATATATTTT
TRBJ2-1,TRBD2,TRBV2,NA,17,CASPGLAGGSSYNEQFF,TGTGCCAGCCCGGGACTAGCGGGGGGGAGCTCCTACAATGAGCAGTTCTTC
TRBJ2-5,NA,TRBV10-3,NA,14,CAISELWAQETQYF,TGTGCCATCAGTGAGTTATGGGCTCAAGAGACCCAGTACTTC
TRBJ2-2,NA,TRBV10-3,NA,14,CAISEGTPRGELFF,TGTGCCATCAGTGAGGGGACTCCACGCGGGGAGCTGTTTTTT
TRBJ1-2,TRBD1,TRBV6-6,NA,13,CASRTGSFYGYTF,TGTGCCAGCAGGACAGGGTCTTTCTATGGCTACACCTTC
TRBJ2-2,NA,TRBV6-5,few,13,CASSYLNTGELFF,TGTGCCAGCAGTTACCTCAACACCGGGGAGCTGTTTTTT
TRBJ2-5,TRBD2,TRBV7-9,NA,16,CASSLLAGAADETQYF,TGTGCCAGCAGCTTACTAGCGGGGGCCGCTGATGAGACCCAGTACTTC
TRBJ2-7,NA,TRBV30,NA,13,CAWSVAPGYEQYF,TGTGCCTGGAGTGTAGCTCCGGGGTACGAGCAGTACTTC
TRBJ1-1,TRBD1,TRBV4-1,NA,15,CASSPKGTANTEAFF,TGCGCCAGCAGCCCTAAGGGGACAGCGAACACTGAAGCTTTCTTT
TRBJ1-5,NA,TRBV7-9,few,12,CASSFSDQPQHF,TGTGCCAGCAGCTTTTCCGATCAGCCCCAGCATTTT
TRBJ1-5,NA,TRBV12-5,NA,14,CASGLTGPNQPQHF,TGTGCTAGTGGTTTGACAGGCCCCAATCAGCCCCAGCATTTT
TRBJ2-7,TRBD1,TRBV7-9,NA,17,CASSGWVGGQGSYEQYF,TGTGCCAGCAGCGGATGGGTAGGTGGACAGGGTTCCTACGAGCAGTACTTC
TRBJ2-2,TRBD2,TRBV29-1,NA,15,CSVQRDYANTGELFF,TGCAGCGTCCAACGGGACTACGCGAACACCGGGGAGCTGTTTTTT
TRBJ2-7,TRBD2,TRBV7-2,NA,16,CASSSAQLAATYEQYF,TGTGCCAGCAGCTCGGCGCAACTAGCGGCCACCTACGAGCAGTACTTC
TRBJ1-1,NA,TRBV5-1,NA,18,CASSSGQIKLTMNTEAFF,TGCGCCAGCAGCTCCGGACAGATAAAATTAACCATGAACACTGAAGCTTTCTTT
TRBJ2-1,NA,TRBV19,NA,15,CASSTGMGFYNEQFF,TGTGCCAGTAGTACAGGGATGGGGTTTTACAATGAGCAGTTCTTC